This T cell receptor (beta chain) appears in the sequencing data of a study of blood T cell repertoires in COVID-19. On the study more broadly: Collection of acute and convalescent COVID-19 samples took place in the United States, Italy and Spain. The analysed material was cDNA or gDNA that came from T cells, B-cell-depleted T cells, or PBMCs.

This clone has just one count. Original handling: Reference gene primer amplification in the assay estimated nucleated cell counts. Only in-frame clones appear in the TCRdb table, and some are missing; sequencing was by immunoSEQ multiplex PCR. For V, J and clone size, that table is used; D and trimming come from the DNA. Counted here are tens of thousands of clones, about nine tenths occurring once; the ten biggest clones make up 4.5% to 5.5%. Germline CDR1 reads MNHEY; CDR2 reads SMNVEV (reference sequence). The CDR3 runs to 16 residues. With 6 bases clipped from V and 0 bases from J, the junction kept 8 bases outside the gene matches.

The J gene is TRBJ2-3, the V gene TRBV27; TRBD2 agrees at 8 bases. Input material: peripheral blood. This TCR came from a human donor in a cohort sampled during active COVID-19. Written as DNA, the CDR3 is TGTGCCAGCAGCTATACTAGCGGTGCTAGCACAGATACGCAGTATTTT. This gives the protein CASSYTSGASTDTQYF.